Listed below are T cell receptor beta chains from one sample, sequenced in a study of shared clonotypes between healthy human individuals. Some clones are missing from TCRdb's copy, which holds only in-frame ones; the method was immunoSEQ multiplex PCR. The sample holds about 2 million clones, roughly 94% seen once. The sequenced sample was naive CD4+ T cells sorted from blood. The receptors come from a man younger than 35 in good health. Both conserved end residues are trimmed from each CDR3.

j_gene,v_gene,CDR3aa
TRBJ1-4,TRBV9,ASSGEGTGIEKLF
TRBJ1-1,TRBV19,ASNRRGTREAF
TRBJ2-6,TRBV18,ASSPTLTGGGTSGANVLT
TRBJ2-5,TRBV7-9,ASSLLTGGQETQY
TRBJ2-1,TRBV6-5,ASSLVHAGEQF
TRBJ2-2,TRBV5-1,ASSLLSNTGELF
TRBJ1-4,TRBV11-2,ASSLTDRAEKLF
TRBJ1-1,TRBV6-1,AISTGGGWDTEAF
TRBJ1-6,TRBV27,ASSLFTARTSPLH
TRBJ1-2,TRBV5-1,ASSFPPDGYT
TRBJ2-1,TRBV6-6,ASSYETGGYNEQF
TRBJ2-7,TRBV5-1,ASNTFGQGVSEQY
TRBJ2-2,TRBV10-3,AISEGQGIYGELF
TRBJ1-5,TRBV10-2,ASSPGTNQPQH
TRBJ1-1,TRBV28,ASSLSPGRALRTEAF
TRBJ2-7,TRBV7-6,ASSQTGSYEQY